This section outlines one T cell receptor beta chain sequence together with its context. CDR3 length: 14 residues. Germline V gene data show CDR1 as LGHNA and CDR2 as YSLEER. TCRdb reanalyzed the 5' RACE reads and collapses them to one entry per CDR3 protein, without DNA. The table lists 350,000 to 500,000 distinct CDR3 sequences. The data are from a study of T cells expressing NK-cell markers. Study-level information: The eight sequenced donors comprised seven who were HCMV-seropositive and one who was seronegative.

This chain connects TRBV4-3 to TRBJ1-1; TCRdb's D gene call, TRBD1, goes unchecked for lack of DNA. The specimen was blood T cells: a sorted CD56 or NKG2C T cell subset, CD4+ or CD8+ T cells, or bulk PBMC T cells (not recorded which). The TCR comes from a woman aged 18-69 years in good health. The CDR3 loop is CASSPGPGSTEAFF.